The following is a TCR beta chain sequence with its context. Its antigen target is currently unknown. The input lacks base qualities; no much larger clone sits a single base away. The library was built by means of the immunoSEQ multiplex PCR assay. TCRdb re-hosts the immuneACCESS table, in-frame sequences only. Its copies lack some clones; in the studies checked, an unresolved V gene accounts for under half of them, and the cause for the rest is not known. The sample table records around 100,000 clones; around 92% of these occur just once. Of the sample, 3% to 4% is held by the ten largest clones. These data belong to a study of CD4+ T cells in melanoma (dated by TCRdb to the early 2020s). With regard to the full study: Neoantigen-specific CD4+ T cells in human melanoma were what the study investigated.

The donors were melanoma patients. What the study reported, not specific to this receptor: According to the report, neoantigen-specific CD4+ T cells in melanoma displayed diverse differentiation states. Neoantigen-specific CD4+ T cells were reported to be correlated with the function of CD8+ T cells, macrophages and B cells.

The material sequenced was peripheral blood. The receptor comes from a human donor with melanoma.

Here is the DNA: TGTGCCAGCAGCTTGGGGGCCCCCCGCGAGCAGTACTTC. This translates into CASSLGAPREQYF. In this chain, TRBV5-4 is recombined with TRBJ2-7; the D segment cannot be called with confidence. V loses 0 bases, J loses 6 bases, and the germline ends lie 10 bases apart. The CDR3 has 13 amino acids, counting the end cysteine and phenylalanine. Only the CDR3 part of the read is kept: 39 bases, read in frame from the first base. Sequences SGHNT (CDR1) and YYREEE (CDR2) are obtained from the germline V gene (reference sequence).